This note documents a single T cell receptor (beta chain) sequence. This specimen belongs to a study of blood T cells in healthy people across ages. Trimming stripped 0 bases from V and 3 bases from J, with 11 bases between. This CDR3 comprises 15 residues. Germline loops: CDR1 SGHVS, CDR2 FNYEAQ. All donors came from Russia, were Caucasian and healthy, and spanned ages about 6 to 90. About 10 milliliters of peripheral blood were drawn from each donor into EDTA-treated tubes. RNA extraction gave at least 5 micrograms of total RNA per sample. The use of a sample-barcoded 5' primer and a J-beta primer mix characterized a second PCR of roughly 6 to 11 cycles. Every individual sample yielded 2.5 million or more paired-end reads (each containing CDR3). TCRdb ran MiXCR on the 5' RACE reads and lists one entry per CDR3 protein. The sample carries about 1.4 million distinct CDR3 sequences, 45% to 70% recorded once.

The source is a man aged 18 to 35 in good health. The sample was blood. This chain connects TRBV7-6 to TRBJ1-2; D may be TRBD1 (6 bases). The CDR3 protein is CASSLAAGEDYGYTF. The CDR3 DNA reads as TGTGCCAGCAGCTTAGCGGCAGGGGAGGACTATGGCTACACCTTC. Filled out from reference TRBV7-6 and TRBJ1-2, the complete variable domain reads GAGVSQSPRYKVTKRGQDVALRCDPISGHVSLYWYRQALGQGPEFLTYFNYEAQQDKSGLPNDRFSAERPEGSISTLTIQRTEQRDSAMYRCASSLAAGEDYGYTFGSGTRLTVV.